What follows are 11 T cell receptor beta chains derived from one specimen sequenced in a study of regulatory and conventional T cells in RAG deficiency (TCRdb year 2017). The library was prepared using the immunoSEQ multiplex PCR assay. The table comes from immuneACCESS by way of TCRdb, which keeps in-frame sequences with V and J called. Part of the clones is missing from these tables; in studies checked, under half for an unresolved V gene and the rest for unknown reasons. For this sample there are under 20,000 clones; 80% to 90% appear just once. Under 1.5% of the sample goes to the ten largest clones. Before genomic DNA extraction, regulatory T cells were isolated from blood as CD4+CD25-high CD127-low cells. These data were also reused for a study on regulatory T cells. The second source states: The multiplex PCR relied on 52 forward TRBV primers and 13 reverse TRBJ primers, and amplification bias was corrected through assay-based and computational methods.

The material sequenced was Tregs sorted from blood. Receptor source: a human donor in good health.

About this clone: Other DNA sequences within the sample encode an identical CDR3. V and J are TRBV11-3 and TRBJ2-1; maybe TRBD2 (5 bases). Deletions cut 5 bases from V and 1 base from J, with 12 bases between. The CDR3 is 15 residues long. In germline, CDR1 is SGHNT, CDR2 YENEEA. Here the CDR3 reads CASSPRDGSYNEQFF. CDR3 DNA: TGTGCCAGCAGCCCCCGGGATGGTTCCTACAATGAGCAGTTCTTC.

The chain is built from TRBV7-8 and TRBJ1-3; 8 bases map to TRBD1. Trimming removed 5 bases from V and 0 bases from J; junction bases left unmatched: 3. From germline, CDR1 is SGHVS and CDR2 FQNEAQ. The CDR3 extends over 15 amino acids. The DNA of the CDR3 is TGTGCCAGCAGCAAGGGACAGGCCTCTGGAAACACCATATATTTT. It specifies CASSKGQASGNTIYF.

The chain joins TRBV7-3 to TRBJ2-3; D ambiguous. The J call may be in error: the DNA end matches TRBJ1-5 better. This CDR3 is built from 13 residues. The germline gives CDR1 SGHTA, CDR2 FQGTGA. The CDR3 DNA follows: TGTGCCAGCAGCTTAATAAGAACAGATACGCAGCATTTT. Its translation is CASSLIRTDTQHF.

The chain has TRBV19 and TRBJ2-6; D gene ambiguous. The CDR3 is 16 residues long. Germline loops: CDR1 LNHDA, CDR2 SQIVND (reference sequence). Trimming stripped 1 base from V and 0 bases from J, with 7 bases between. CDR3 loop: CASSIGSLSGANVLTF. As DNA, the CDR3 is TGTGCCAGTAGTATAGGATCTCTCTCTGGGGCCAACGTCCTGACTTTC.

The chain employs TRBV2 and TRBJ2-1, with 8 positions matching TRBD2. From germline, CDR1 is SNHLY and CDR2 FYNNEI. The CDR3 is 15 amino acids. V lost 6 bases and J lost 5; bases outside the gene matches: 9. CDR3 nucleotides: TGTGCCAGCAGCGGTTCCGGGACTAGGAACAATGAGCAGTTCTTC. Its protein is CASSGSGTRNNEQFF. Based on the CDR3 plus reference TRBV2 and TRBJ2-1, the full variable domain is EPEVTQTPSHQVTQMGQEVILRCVPISNHLYFYWYRQILGQKVEFLVSFYNNEISEKSEIFDDQFSVERPDGSNFTLKIRSTKLEDSAMYFCASSGSGTRNNEQFFGPGTRLTVL.

This chain uses TRBV28 with TRBJ1-1; D might be TRBD1 (5 bases). This CDR3 is 14 amino acids long. In germline, CDR1 is MDHEN, CDR2 SYDVKM. With 8 bases removed from V and 1 base from J, the gap between germline ends came to 14 bases. The CDR3 loop is CASYMGPPNTEAFF. Written as DNA, the CDR3 is TGTGCCAGCTATATGGGGCCCCCGAACACTGAAGCTTTCTTT.

The V gene is TRBV27, the J gene TRBJ2-7, with TRBD2 identical over 9 bases. Germline loops: CDR1 MNHEY, CDR2 SMNVEV (reference sequence). This CDR3 spans 15 amino acids. V lost 7 bases and J lost 2; bases outside the gene matches: 9. The CDR3: CASIPGAGGPYEQYF. CDR3 bases: TGTGCCAGCATCCCGGGAGCGGGGGGACCCTACGAGCAGTACTTC.

The chain joins TRBV7-8 to TRBJ2-7; 13 bases fit TRBD2. The germline V gene has CDR1 SGHVS and CDR2 FQNEAQ. Trimming took 4 bases from V and 3 from J; bases not matched to a gene: 12. The CDR3 runs to 18 residues. CDR3 nucleotides: TGTGCCAGCAGCTCTCCCGGGACTAGCGGGACAAATATCTACGAGCAGTACTTC. It specifies CASSSPGTSGTNIYEQYF.

CDR3 coding DNA: TGTGCCAGCAGCTTAGATACGGGGGGCCTGTTCTTC. It specifies CASSLDTGGLFF. This sequence joins TRBV11-2 and TRBJ2-1; D perhaps matches TRBD2 (7 bases). Germline V lookup: CDR1 SGHAT, CDR2 FQNNGV. The V gene lost 0 bases and the J gene lost 15 bases, with 12 bases spanning the gap. The CDR3 sequence is 12 residues long.

The chain uses TRBV5-1 and TRBJ2-1, with D tentatively TRBD1 or TRBD2 (5 bases each). CDR3 length equals 15 residues. The germline gives CDR1 SGHRS, CDR2 YFSETQ. V was shortened by 2 bases and J by 2 bases, with 11 bases between the two germline ends. For the CDR3, the DNA is TGCGCCAGCAGCTTACCGGGGCAAACCTACAATGAGCAGTTCTTC. Protein product: CASSLPGQTYNEQFF.

J is TRBJ2-3 and V is TRBV19; D is perhaps TRBD2 (6 bases). CDR1 and CDR2 (germline): LNHDA, SQIVND (reference sequence). The CDR3 totals 14 residues. V dropped 4 bases and J dropped 6 bases, with 14 bases sitting between them. CDR3 sequence reads: CASSTGSLPDTQYF. The CDR3 nucleotides are TGTGCCAGTAGTACCGGGAGCCTCCCGGATACGCAGTATTTT. Combining the CDR3 with reference TRBV19 and TRBJ2-3 gives the whole variable domain DGGITQSPKYLFRKEGQNVTLSCEQNLNHDAMYWYRQDPGQGLRLIYYSQIVNDFQKGDIAEGYSVSREKKESFPLTVTSAQKNPTAFYLCASSTGSLPDTQYFGPGTRLTVL.